This entry lists 16 T cell receptor beta chains sequenced from one sample in a study of T cells in Graves' hyperthyroidism and ophthalmopathy. The CDR3 regions of TCR beta were amplified from RNA transcripts. A first-round RT-PCR of the TCR CDR3 used the HTBI primer set. TCRdb re-analysed the multiplex PCR reads in MiXCR, keeping a single row per CDR3 protein. The sample records hundreds of thousands of distinct CDR3 sequences, 14% being singletons. The sequencing sample was made of blood. These receptors all come from a woman in her late teens or twenties with Graves' hyperthyroidism.

This clonotype was observed a few times. The J gene is TRBJ1-4, the V gene TRBV7-2; TRBD1 might be the D (5 bases). V was shortened by 5 bases and J by 7 bases, with 29 bases between the two germline ends. CDR3 length: 19 residues. CDR1 and CDR2 (germline): SGHTA, FQGNSA. The CDR3 spells CASSLEPGYHRRNFEKLFF. The CDR3 region has the DNA TGTGCCAGCAGCCTAGAACCAGGCTACCACAGGAGGAATTTTGAAAAACTGTTTTTT.

This clonotype was detected many times. The gene calls are TRBV11-3 and TRBJ2-1; tentatively, D is TRBD1 or TRBD2 (5 bases each). The CDR3 totals 15 residues. Germline lookup yields CDR1 SGHNT and CDR2 YENEEA. The germline V and J ends were trimmed by 1 base and 5 bases, with 12 bases remaining between them. The DNA for the CDR3 is TGTGCCAGCAGCTTAGGAAGGGGACCAAACAATGAGCAGTTCTTC. It specifies CASSLGRGPNNEQFF.

The V gene is TRBV7-9, the J gene TRBJ2-7; no definite D call. Germline loops: CDR1 SEHNR, CDR2 FQNEAQ (reference sequence). This CDR3 has 13 amino acids. V lost 5 bases and J 2 bases, leaving 10 bases between the germline ends. CDR3 sequence (DNA): TGTGCCAGCAGCCCTAGTTACGCCTACGAGCAGTACTTC. Translated: CASSPSYAYEQYF.

The chain uses TRBV7-3 and TRBJ2-3; TRBD2 is a possible D gene (5 bases). This CDR3 spans 17 amino acids. V was trimmed by 2 bases and J by 0 bases, leaving 15 bases between them. Germline loops: CDR1 SGHTA, CDR2 FQGTGA. As DNA, the CDR3 is TGTGCCAGCAGCTTACGTCCTTCTAGCAGAAGCACAGATACGCAGTATTTT. Protein product: CASSLRPSSRSTDTQYF.

This clonotype was detected ten times or more. V is TRBV2 and J is TRBJ2-3; TRBD2 matches at 10 bases. V trimming: 3 bases; J trimming: 4 bases; junction bases outside the gene matches: 4. Germline values: CDR1 SNHLY, CDR2 FYNNEI. CDR3 length: 15 residues. The CDR3 sequence: CASSEVAGGPDTQYF. The DNA for the CDR3 is TGTGCCAGCAGTGAGGTAGCGGGAGGCCCAGATACGCAGTATTTT.

This clonotype was counted at least ten times. The chain couples TRBV6-2 or TRBV6-3 to TRBJ2-7; tentative D call: TRBD2 (6 bases). The ends were cut back, 0 bases at V and 2 bases at J, with 11 bases in the middle. Germline-derived CDR1 and CDR2 are MNHEY and SVGEGT. CDR3 size: 15 residues. The CDR3 DNA reads as TGTGCCAGCAGTTACTCGCGGGGATTGGCCTACGAGCAGTACTTC. It specifies CASSYSRGLAYEQYF.

The V gene is TRBV27, the J gene TRBJ2-7; weak D call: TRBD2 (7 bases). Germline values: CDR1 MNHEY, CDR2 SMNVEV (reference sequence). The germline V and J ends were trimmed by 4 bases and 0 bases, with 19 bases remaining between them. The CDR3 covers 17 residues. The CDR3 region has the DNA TGTGCCAGCAGTTCCCCTGGTGGGGGGGGGCCCTCCTACGAGCAGTACTTC. Protein: CASSSPGGGGPSYEQYF.

This clonotype was detected a few times. The chain is built from TRBV6-6 and TRBJ1-1, with TRBD1 matching over 9 bases. CDR1 is MNHNY, CDR2 SVGAGI, per germline (reference sequence). V lost 0 bases to trimming and J lost 4 bases; unmatched junction nucleotides: 3. The length of the CDR3 is 15 residues. CDR3 DNA: TGTGCCAGCAGTTACTCTCAGACAGGGGGCACTGAAGCTTTCTTT. Protein: CASSYSQTGGTEAFF.

This clonotype came up many times. The rearrangement uses TRBV7-2 and TRBJ2-1; 15 nucleotides match TRBD2. This CDR3 has 17 amino acids. The J segment lost 4 bases and the V segment lost 3 bases, leaving 4 bases of the junction unmatched. Germline V gene sequence: CDR1 SGHTA, CDR2 FQGNSA. The CDR3 spells CASSFGLAGGPYNEQFF. The CDR3 coding sequence is TGTGCCAGCAGCTTCGGACTAGCGGGAGGGCCGTACAATGAGCAGTTCTTC.

The sample holds a few counts of this clonotype. One junction end disagrees with the germline gene, perhaps due to a read error. The chain has TRBV7-2 and TRBJ2-7, with D perhaps matching TRBD1 (6 bases). Per germline, CDR1 SGHTA and CDR2 FQGNSA. The CDR3 totals 15 residues. The CDR3 protein is CVSSYSGDTSYEQYF. The DNA for the CDR3 is TGTGTCAGCAGCTACAGTGGGGACACCTCCTACGAGCAGTACTTC. Looking up the rest from reference TRBV7-2 and TRBJ2-7 gives the full variable domain: GAGVSQSPSNKVTEKGKDVELRCDPISGHTALYWYRQSLGQGLEFLIYFQGNSAPDKSGLPSDRFSAERTGGSVSTLTIQRTQQEDSAVYLCVSSYSGDTSYEQYFGPGTRLTVT.

The genes are TRBV19 and TRBJ2-5; 11 bases align to TRBD2. The CDR3 runs to 13 residues. Germline lookup yields CDR1 LNHDA and CDR2 SQIVND (reference sequence). J gave up 5 bases and V 6 bases, and 2 bases lay outside the gene matches. CDR3 sequence: CASRTSGVETQYF. The CDR3 DNA sequence: TGTGCCAGTAGGACTAGCGGGGTGGAGACCCAGTACTTC. The complete variable domain, with remaining parts taken from reference TRBV19 and TRBJ2-5, reads DGGITQSPKYLFRKEGQNVTLSCEQNLNHDAMYWYRQDPGQGLRLIYYSQIVNDFQKGDIAEGYSVSREKKESFPLTVTSAQKNPTAFYLCASRTSGVETQYFGPGTRLLVL.

This clonotype was seen a handful of times. This chain connects TRBV19 to TRBJ1-5; 8 bases align to TRBD1. The CDR3 length is 16 residues. V dropped 5 bases and J dropped 2; count of bases not matched to a gene: 8. The germline V gene encodes CDR1 LNHDA and CDR2 SQIVND (reference sequence). DNA of the CDR3: TGTGCCAGTAGTCCGAGGGCGGACAGGGGCAATCAGCCCCAGCATTTT. The encoded protein is CASSPRADRGNQPQHF.

This clonotype was seen at least ten times. The genes are TRBV18 and TRBJ2-5; possible D gene TRBD2, 6 bases. Germline loops: CDR1 KGHSH, CDR2 LQKENI. CDR3 length: 15 amino acids. The V gene lost 3 bases and the J gene lost 2 bases, with 13 bases spanning the gap. DNA for the CDR3: TGTGCCAGCTCACCGCCAGGAGGGAATCAAGAGACCCAGTACTTC. It translates to CASSPPGGNQETQYF.

This clonotype has a handful of counts. V usage is TRBV12-3 or TRBV12-4 and J usage is TRBJ1-2; D is unclear. CDR3 length: 14 residues. Trimming left V 2 bases short and J 2 bases short, with 9 bases between. The CDR3, as DNA: TGTGCCAGCAGTTTAATCCAAAGAAACTATGGCTACACCTTC. Residues: CASSLIQRNYGYTF.

This clonotype came up many times. The chain has TRBV3-1 and TRBJ2-3; TRBD1 aligns across 11 bases. V lost 4 bases and J lost 3; bases outside the gene matches: 9. The CDR3 is made up of 17 amino acids. Germline values: CDR1 LGHDT, CDR2 YNNKEL (reference sequence). This chain's CDR3 is CASSLRTGGFRTDTQYF. CDR3 DNA: TGTGCCAGCAGCCTTCGGACAGGGGGCTTTCGTACAGATACGCAGTATTTT.

This clonotype was counted ten times or more. The chain is built from TRBV6-1 and TRBJ2-6; 9 positions match TRBD1. Trimming removed 7 bases from V and 1 base from J; junction bases left unmatched: 8. There are 17 residues in the CDR3. Germline-derived CDR1 and CDR2 are MNHNS and SASEGT. CDR3 residues: CASTRDRVSSGANVLTF. For the CDR3, the DNA is TGTGCCAGCACCCGGGACAGGGTGTCATCTGGGGCCAACGTCCTGACTTTC.